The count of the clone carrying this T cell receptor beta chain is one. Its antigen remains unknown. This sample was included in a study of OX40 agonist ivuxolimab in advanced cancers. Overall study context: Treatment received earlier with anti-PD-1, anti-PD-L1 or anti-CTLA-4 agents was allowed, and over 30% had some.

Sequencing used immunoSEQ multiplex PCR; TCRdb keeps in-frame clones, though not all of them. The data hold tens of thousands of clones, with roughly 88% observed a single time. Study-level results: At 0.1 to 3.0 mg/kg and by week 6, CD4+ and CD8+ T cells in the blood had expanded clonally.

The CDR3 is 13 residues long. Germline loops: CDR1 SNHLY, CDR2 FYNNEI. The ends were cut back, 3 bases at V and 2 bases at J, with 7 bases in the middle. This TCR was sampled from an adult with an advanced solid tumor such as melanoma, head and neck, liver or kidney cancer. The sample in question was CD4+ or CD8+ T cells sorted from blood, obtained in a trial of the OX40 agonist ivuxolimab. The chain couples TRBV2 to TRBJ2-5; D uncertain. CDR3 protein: CASSDGLQETQYF. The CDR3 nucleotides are TGTGCCAGCAGTGACGGGCTTCAAGAGACCCAGTACTTC.